This entry lists 29 T cell receptor beta chains sequenced from one sample in a study of tumor-infiltrating lymphocytes in primary liver carcinoma (dated by TCRdb to about 2017). Total RNA and DNA were co-extracted without cell sorting from around 20-30 mg of bulk tissue using the AllPrep DNA/RNA mini kit. These reads were obtained on an Illumina HiSeq 2500. Starting from approximately 500 ng total RNA, TCRbeta-specific cDNA was produced by reverse transcription with a constant-region primer and ProtoScript II reverse transcriptase. Construction of the TCRbeta libraries relied on three nested rounds of multiplex PCR, following a slightly modified ARM-PCR procedure. Multiplex TRBV1-TRBV30 forward primers and a Cbeta reverse primer were used in the first two PCR rounds, each of which was run for approximately 9 cycles. TCRdb reprocessing: public reads trimmed at Q25 with fastp, clones called with MiXCR, in-frame beta chains kept. Identical CDR3 proteins give one entry, which carries the most common genes and DNA. In this sample the table shows tens of thousands of distinct CDR3 sequences, 75% to 80% of which occur a single time. The ten largest clones add up to around a third of the sample.

The sequencing input was liver tumor tissue from sampling region 5. Per the publication, the cell subset or site label means: tumor region T5, tumor centre. These receptors came from a young woman with primary liver carcinoma and hepatitis B virus infection.

This chain uses TRBV30 with TRBJ1-1; D gene unclear. CDR3 length equals 12 residues. V lost 5 bases and J lost 4, with 11 bases in between. The germline V gene has CDR1 GTSNPN and CDR2 SVGIG (reference sequence). The CDR3 sequence: CAWCEALTEAFF. The CDR3 bases are TGTGCCTGGTGTGAAGCGCTCACTGAAGCTTTCTTT.

In this sample, this clonotype is medium-sized (0.01 to 0.1%). Here the CDR3 DNA reads TGCGCCAGCAGCCCCCCGGGACAGGGGGGTTCACCCCTCCACTTT. Its protein is CASSPPGQGGSPLHF. This chain joins TRBV4-1 and TRBJ1-6; 11 nucleotides align to TRBD1. Trimming cost V 4 bases and J 9 bases; bases outside gene matches: 5. This CDR3 has 15 residues. From germline, CDR1 is MGHRA and CDR2 YSYEKL.

This clonotype has only a few counts. The CDR3 protein is CASSLKDRAHSSYEQYF. Written as DNA, the CDR3 is TGTGCCAGCAGCTTGAAGGACAGGGCGCACAGCTCCTACGAGCAGTACTTC. The gene calls are TRBV5-5 and TRBJ2-7; 8 bases align to TRBD1. Germline V gene data show CDR1 as SGHKS and CDR2 as YYEKEE (reference sequence). The J segment lost 0 bases and the V segment lost 1 base, leaving 9 bases of the junction unmatched. The length of the CDR3 is 17 residues.

About this clonotype itself: The junction departs from the called germline gene at one end, perhaps through a read error. The rearrangement links TRBV28 to TRBJ2-2, with 8 bases aligning to TRBD2. This CDR3 is 13 amino acids long. The germline V gene encodes CDR1 MDHEN and CDR2 SYDVKM. CDR3 sequence reads: CASSLSGSGKLFF. CDR3 DNA sequence: TGTGCCAGTAGTTTGAGCGGGAGCGGGAAGCTGTTTTTT. The complete variable domain, with remaining parts taken from reference TRBV28 and TRBJ2-2, reads DVKVTQSSRYLVKRTGEKVFLECVQDMDHENMFWYRQDPGLGLRLIYFSYDVKMKEKGDIPEGYSVSREKKERFSLILESASTNQTSMYLCASSLSGSGKLFFGEGSRLTVL.

This clonotype was recorded a few times. Relative to the germline gene, one junction end is altered; a read error may explain this. V gene TRBV12-3 or TRBV12-4 combines with J gene TRBJ2-2, with D perhaps matching TRBD2 (5 bases). The CDR3 totals 14 residues. The CDR3 protein is CASRSHLNTGELSF. In DNA form, the CDR3 reads TGTGCCAGCAGGTCCCATCTGAACACCGGGGAGCTGTCTTTT.

This clonotype ranks as medium-sized. The rearrangement links TRBV5-4 to TRBJ2-3, with D possibly matching TRBD1 (5 bases). Germline CDR1 reads SGHNT; CDR2 reads YYREEE (reference sequence). There are 16 residues in the CDR3. The V end lost 0 bases, the J end lost 1 base, and 12 bases lay between the germline ends. DNA of the CDR3: TGTGCCAGCAGCTTGGGGCAGGGCAGGGGCACAGATACGCAGTATTTT. Its translation is CASSLGQGRGTDTQYF.

This clonotype was counted between two and nine times. Germline and junction disagree at one end, which may indicate a read error. V and J are TRBV4-3 and TRBJ2-1; D is uncertain. The CDR3 spans 14 residues. Per germline, CDR1 LGHNA and CDR2 YSLEER. The CDR3 region has the DNA TGCGCTAGCAGCCACACAGAGTTAGTCAATGAGCTGTTCTTC. Amino acids: CASSHTELVNELFF.

The V and J genes are TRBV6-1 and TRBJ2-7; 7 bases fit TRBD2. V shed 10 bases, J shed 7 bases, and the junction held 13 bases outside the gene matches. The CDR3 covers 13 residues. The germline gives CDR1 MNHNS, CDR2 SASEGT. CDR3 loop: CANSQREVYEQYF. Written as DNA, the CDR3 is TGTGCCAACAGCCAGCGGGAAGTGTATGAGCAGTACTTC.

Turning to this clonotype: A read error may be the cause here, since a much bigger clone is one base away. The chain links TRBV6-5 to TRBJ2-1, with TRBD1 matching 7 bases. Germline-derived CDR1 and CDR2 are MNHEY and SVGAGI. This CDR3 has 11 amino acids. CDR3 protein: CTSSYSGGQFF. The CDR3 nucleotides are TGTACCAGCAGTTACTCAGGGGGGCAGTTCTTC.

In this sample, this clonotype turned up once. The conserved closing phenylalanine or tryptophan is absent in this CDR3, likely reflecting a read error. V gene TRBV11-3 combines with J gene TRBJ2-1; D gene ambiguous. Germline V gene lookup returns CDR1 SGHNT and CDR2 YENEEA. This CDR3 region has 13 residues. DNA of the CDR3: TGTGCCAGCAGCTTAGACGGGTACAGTGAGCAGTTCATC. Protein product: CASSLDGYSEQFI.

The rearrangement links TRBV28 to TRBJ2-2, with TRBD2 matching over 8 bases. Germline loops: CDR1 MDHEN, CDR2 SYDVKM. V shed 10 bases, J shed 7 bases, and the junction held 11 bases outside the gene matches. This CDR3 has 14 residues. CDR3 in amino acids: CANYKRGYGGELFF. The CDR3 DNA is TGTGCCAACTATAAGCGGGGGTATGGCGGGGAGCTGTTTTTT.

This clonotype was found many times. J is TRBJ2-3 and V is TRBV6-1, with D possibly matching TRBD2 (5 bases). The CDR3 has 15 amino acids. Trimming took 5 bases from V and 2 from J, leaving 14 bases between them. Germline CDR1 reads MNHNS; CDR2 reads SASEGT. In DNA, the CDR3 is TGTGCCAGCAGTCCCGGGGTGGGTGCCACAGATACGCAGTATTTT. Protein: CASSPGVGATDTQYF.

Details on this clonotype: The junction departs from germline at one end; a sequencing error may be responsible. The gene calls are TRBV6-5 and TRBJ2-1; D is ambiguous. This CDR3 is built from 12 residues. The germline CDR1 and CDR2 sequences are MNHEY and SVGAGI. Here the CDR3 DNA reads TGTGCCAGCAGTTACGGGCCGGGTGAGCAGCTCTTC. Protein product: CASSYGPGEQLF.

The chain combines TRBV11-3 with TRBJ2-7, with no clear D. V lost 3 bases, J lost 1 base, and 7 bases lay in between. The length of the CDR3 is 13 residues. Germline V gene sequence: CDR1 SGHNT, CDR2 YENEEA. DNA of the CDR3: TGTGCCAGCAGCTTGAGGCAGTCCTACGAGCAGTACTTC. It yields the protein CASSLRQSYEQYF.

About this clonotype itself: At one end the junction does not follow the germline gene, possibly because of a read error. The chain employs TRBV7-9 and TRBJ2-3, with D hard to call. There are 16 residues in the CDR3. From germline, CDR1 is SEHNR and CDR2 FQNEAQ (reference sequence). CDR3: CASSAAREVSTDMQYF. CDR3 coding DNA: TGTGCCAGCAGCGCGGCGCGAGAGGTTAGCACAGATATGCAGTATTTT.

This clonotype was detected a few times. The CDR3 end shows no conserved phenylalanine or tryptophan, and so a read error is likely. The limits of the CDR3 on the DNA are not certain, so only TCRdb's listed CDR3 is given. V and J are TRBV11-1 and TRBJ2-7. In germline, CDR1 is SGHAT, CDR2 FQDESV (reference sequence). The CDR3 adds up to 13 amino acids, both ends counted. The CDR3 spells CASSLGYFRELYL.

On this clonotype itself: The CDR3 ends on some other residue instead of the conserved phenylalanine or tryptophan, so this is likely a read error. The genes are TRBV11-2 and TRBJ2-1; 9 nucleotides line up with TRBD2. Trimming removed 6 bases from V and 10 bases from J; junction bases left unmatched: 13. Per the germline V gene, CDR1 is SGHAT and CDR2 is FQNNGV. The CDR3 extends over 15 amino acids. CDR3 sequence (DNA): TGTGCCAGCAGATTCGACCTAGCGGGATCGGTCGAGCAGTTCTTA. Amino acids: CASRFDLAGSVEQFL.

With respect to this clonotype: Since no conserved phenylalanine or tryptophan closes the CDR3, a read error is the likely cause. The DNA is omitted, as the CDR3 cannot be located on it reliably, and the CDR3 follows TCRdb's listing. The chain joins TRBV11-2 to TRBJ2-1; the D call TRBD2 from the table was never checked on the DNA. From germline, CDR1 is SGHAT and CDR2 FQNNGV. The CDR3 adds up to 16 amino acids, both ends counted. The CDR3 reads CGSSLSLDGSYNEQLL.

The rearrangement links TRBV7-9 to TRBJ2-3; 7 nucleotides align to TRBD2. CDR1 is SEHNR, CDR2 FQNEAQ, per germline (reference sequence). The CDR3 contains 13 residues. V shed 9 bases and J 9 bases; nucleotides not matched to a gene: 12. CDR3 sequence reads: CASSSGNPETQYF. CDR3 nucleotides: TGTGCCAGTAGCAGCGGGAACCCGGAAACGCAGTATTTT.

As to this clonotype: Here the CDR3 omits its conserved ending phenylalanine or tryptophan, so a read error is the likely source. The DNA of the CDR3 is TGTGCCAGCAGCCTGTCCGGGATTAGCGGACTCGAGCAGTTCTCC. Translated, it gives CASSLSGISGLEQFS. The J gene is TRBJ2-1, the V gene TRBV12-3 or TRBV12-4; TRBD2 might be the D (6 bases). This CDR3 has 15 residues. V shed 6 bases and J shed 10 bases, with 22 bases lying between them.

The V gene is TRBV12-3 or TRBV12-4, the J gene TRBJ1-1, with D possibly being TRBD1 (6 bases). The ends were cut back, 10 bases at V and 1 base at J, with 13 bases in the middle. CDR3 length equals 13 residues. CDR3 sequence reads: CAIRRTENTEAFF. DNA of the CDR3: TGTGCCATCAGAAGGACAGAGAACACTGAAGCTTTCTTT.

This clonotype is labeled as large (0.1 to 1%). The V gene is TRBV4-3, the J gene TRBJ2-2, with 13 bases lining up with TRBD2. V was pared by 5 bases and J by 0 bases, with 9 bases of the junction left unmatched. The CDR3 is 19 residues long. Per the germline V gene, CDR1 is LGHNA and CDR2 is YSLEER. CDR3 protein: CASSVLAGGPRSNTGELFF. The CDR3 region has the DNA TGCGCCAGCAGCGTACTAGCGGGAGGGCCCCGTTCGAACACCGGGGAGCTGTTTTTT.

The V and J genes are TRBV7-2 and TRBJ2-3; D is undetermined. Germline loops: CDR1 SGHTA, CDR2 FQGNSA. V lost 5 bases, J lost 2 bases, and 5 bases lay in between. The CDR3 sequence is 12 residues long. Written as DNA, the CDR3 is TGTGCCAGCAGCCGTTACACAGATACGCAGTATTTT. As protein: CASSRYTDTQYF.

The chain employs TRBV5-1 and TRBJ2-3, with 7 positions matching TRBD2. In germline, CDR1 is SGHRS, CDR2 YFSETQ. CDR3 length: 15 residues. The CDR3 spells CTNSKTWREYDTQYF. In DNA form, the CDR3 reads TGCACCAACAGCAAAACCTGGCGGGAGTACGACACGCAGTATTTT.

Comment on this clonotype: Mismatch with germline at one junction end may stem from a read error. V usage is TRBV30 and J usage is TRBJ2-5; D remains unclear. Germline V gene sequence: CDR1 GTSNPN, CDR2 SVGIG (reference sequence). The CDR3 sequence is 15 residues long. CDR3: CSWKLLGAVLGTQYF. Here the CDR3 DNA reads TGTTCCTGGAAGCTCTTGGGCGCGGTCCTAGGGACCCAGTACTTC.

Notes on this clonotype: Compared with germline, one end of the junction differs, possibly owing to a read error. The chain employs TRBV29-1 and TRBJ2-5; the D gene could be TRBD1 or TRBD2 (5 bases each). The length of the CDR3 is 13 residues. Germline values: CDR1 SQVTM, CDR2 ANQGSEA. The CDR3 DNA follows: TGCAGCGTTGGCTCGTCTGCCAGAGGGACCCAGCAGTTC. Protein product: CSVGSSARGTQQF.

This clonotype has just a few counts. A much bigger clone sits one base away, suggesting this may be a read error. V and J are TRBV6-1 and TRBJ2-1, with 8 bases matching TRBD1. Per germline, CDR1 MNHNS and CDR2 SASEGT. The CDR3 has 14 amino acids. V was pared by 2 bases and J by 10 bases, with 7 bases of the junction left unmatched. CDR3: CASSESDRGGEQFF. DNA of the CDR3: TGTGCCAGCAGTGAATCCGACAGGGGAGGAGAGCAGTTCTTC.

The V gene is TRBV4-3, the J gene TRBJ2-2, with 13 bases identical to TRBD2. The CDR3 is 19 amino acids. Germline V gives CDR1 LGHNA, CDR2 YSLEER. Trimming at V came to 5 bases and at J to 3 bases, leaving 12 bases not matched to a gene. CDR3 sequence reads: CASSVLAGGLRPDTGELFF. The CDR3 nucleotides are TGCGCCAGCAGCGTACTAGCGGGAGGGCTCCGTCCGGACACCGGGGAGCTGTTTTTT.

The chain links TRBV7-9 to TRBJ2-7; 8 positions agree with TRBD2. CDR1 SEHNR and CDR2 FQNEAQ come from the germline V gene (reference sequence). CDR3 size: 15 residues. V shed 4 bases and J 2 bases; nucleotides not matched to a gene: 7. The CDR3 protein is CASSCGLAGPYEQYF. In DNA, the CDR3 is TGTGCCAGCAGCTGCGGATTAGCGGGACCCTACGAGCAGTACTTC.